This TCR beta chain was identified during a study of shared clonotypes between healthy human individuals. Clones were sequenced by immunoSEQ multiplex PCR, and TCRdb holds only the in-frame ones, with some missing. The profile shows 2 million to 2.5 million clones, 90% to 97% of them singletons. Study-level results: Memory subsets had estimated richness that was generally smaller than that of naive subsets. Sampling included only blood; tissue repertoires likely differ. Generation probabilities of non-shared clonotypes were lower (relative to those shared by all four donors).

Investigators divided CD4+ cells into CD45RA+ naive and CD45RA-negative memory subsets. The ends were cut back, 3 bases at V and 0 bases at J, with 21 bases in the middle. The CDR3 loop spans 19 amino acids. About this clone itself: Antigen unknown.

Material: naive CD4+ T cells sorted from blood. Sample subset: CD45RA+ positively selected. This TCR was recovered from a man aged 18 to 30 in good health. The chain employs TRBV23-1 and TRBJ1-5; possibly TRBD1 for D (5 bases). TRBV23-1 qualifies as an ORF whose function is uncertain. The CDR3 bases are TGCGCCAGCAGTCACCCAAACAAGCAGACAGCACGTAGCAATCAGCCCCAGCATTTT. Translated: CASSHPNKQTARSNQPQHF.